The 15 T cell receptor beta chains given below trace back to one sample, sequenced in a study of cytomegalovirus exposure and HLA in healthy donors. Amplification used 60 Vbeta primers and 13 Jbeta primers. Here immunoSEQ multiplex PCR was the method, and the copy in TCRdb shows in-frame clones only, minus some. The sample consists of approximately 140,000 clones, around 78% of them appearing once. Sequenced input: PBMCs. These receptors originate from a male donor in good health and CMV-seronegative.

The chain links TRBV19 to TRBJ2-5; 7 bases align to TRBD2. Germline V CDR1 and CDR2: LNHDA, SQIVND (reference sequence). The CDR3 is 15 amino acids. V shed 3 bases and J 4 bases; nucleotides not matched to a gene: 8. The CDR3 loop reads CASSIRPGLPETQYF. In nucleotides, the CDR3 is TGTGCCAGTAGTATCCGCCCGGGACTACCAGAGACCCAGTACTTC.

This clone turned up a few times. The chain employs TRBV11-3 and TRBJ1-5; weak D call: TRBD1 (6 bases). Trimming left V 3 bases short and J 2 bases short, with 17 bases between. The germline CDR1 and CDR2 sequences are SGHNT and YENEEA. This CDR3 is built from 17 residues. CDR3 DNA: TGTGCCAGCAGCTTCAACTTAAGGGGGGGAGGCAATCAGCCCCAGCATTTT. It codes for CASSFNLRGGGNQPQHF.

The gene calls are TRBV4-2 and TRBJ2-3; TRBD2 aligns across 12 bases. The CDR3 sequence is 16 residues long. Germline CDR1 is LGHNA and CDR2 is YNFKEQ. J lost 5 bases, V lost 0 bases, and 3 bases had no gene match. CDR3 DNA: TGTGCCAGCAGCCAAGAGCTAGCGGGGGGGGTAGATACGCAGTATTTT. Translating it yields CASSQELAGGVDTQYF.

V gene TRBV9 combines with J gene TRBJ1-1, with D possibly being TRBD1 (6 bases). This CDR3 is 16 amino acids long. Germline-derived CDR1 and CDR2 are SGDLS and YYNGEE. V was trimmed by 3 bases and J by 3 bases, leaving 18 bases between them. The CDR3 here is CASSGTGPGRDTEAFF. The CDR3 bases are TGTGCCAGCAGCGGAACAGGGCCCGGCCGGGACACTGAAGCTTTCTTT. The full variable domain, with the rest looked up from reference TRBV9 and TRBJ1-1, is DSGVTQTPKHLITATGQRVTLRCSPRSGDLSVYWYQQSLDQGLQFLIQYYNGEERAKGNILERFSAQQFPDLHSELNLSSLELGDSALYFCASSGTGPGRDTEAFFGQGTRLTVV.

The V call is TRBV30, the J call TRBJ2-4; no clear D gene. The ends were cut back, 2 bases at V and 0 bases at J, with 8 bases in the middle. Germline CDR1 is GTSNPN and CDR2 is SVGIG (reference sequence). This CDR3 is built from 14 residues. Written as DNA, the CDR3 is TGTGCCTGGAGTCTTACTCTAGCCAAAAACATTCAGTACTTC. This sequence encodes CAWSLTLAKNIQYF.

The chain uses TRBV7-6 and TRBJ1-6, with a tentative D call TRBD1 (6 bases). Trimming pared 5 bases from V and 8 bases from J, leaving 10 bases between. Looked up from germline, CDR1 is SGHVS and CDR2 is FNYEAQ. This CDR3 region has 13 residues. This CDR3 is CASSPGAYSPLHF. DNA for the CDR3: TGTGCCAGCAGCCCAGGGGCCTATTCACCCCTCCACTTT.

This clone was found a few times. The chain couples TRBV6-5 to TRBJ2-5, with D perhaps TRBD1 (5 bases). In germline, CDR1 is MNHEY, CDR2 SVGAGI. V gave up 2 bases and J gave up 2 bases, with 6 bases separating them. The CDR3 has 13 amino acids. CDR3 in amino acids: CASSYQGQETQYF. Written as DNA, the CDR3 is TGTGCCAGCAGTTACCAGGGACAAGAGACCCAGTACTTC.

The chain joins TRBV7-2 to TRBJ2-1, with 11 bases matching TRBD2. CDR1 and CDR2 (germline): SGHTA, FQGNSA. Trimming removed 4 bases from V and 3 bases from J; junction bases left unmatched: 5. The CDR3 sequence is 16 residues long. The CDR3 DNA follows: TGTGCCAGCAGCTGGGCGGGGACTAGCGGCTACAATGAGCAGTTCTTC. Residues: CASSWAGTSGYNEQFF.

This clone was observed a single time. This chain links TRBV5-1 with TRBJ2-2; D possibly corresponds to TRBD2 (6 bases). The CDR3 contains 16 residues. The germline V gene has CDR1 SGHRS and CDR2 YFSETQ. Trimming pared 0 bases from V and 4 bases from J, leaving 13 bases between. As DNA, the CDR3 is TGCGCCAGCAGCTTGGTTGCCGGGAGAATCACCGGGGAGCTGTTTTTT. Protein sequence: CASSLVAGRITGELFF.

The chain joins TRBV27 to TRBJ2-2; 8 nucleotides line up with TRBD2. Trimming cost V 7 bases and J 6 bases; bases outside gene matches: 13. The CDR3 length is 16 residues. Germline loops: CDR1 MNHEY, CDR2 SMNVEV (reference sequence). The CDR3, as DNA: TGTGCCAGCACCCCCCTAGGGGCGGGAGGAGCCGGGGAGCTGTTTTTT. This sequence encodes CASTPLGAGGAGELFF.

V gene TRBV4-2 combines with J gene TRBJ1-5; weak D call: TRBD1 (5 bases). Between the trimmed V and J ends, which lost 3 bases and 5 bases, there was a span of 20 bases. This CDR3 is 17 amino acids long. CDR1 is LGHNA, CDR2 YNFKEQ, per germline. This CDR3 reads CASSHLRGASEYQPQHF. The CDR3 DNA reads TGTGCCAGCAGCCATCTCCGTGGGGCCTCAGAGTATCAGCCCCAGCATTTT.

The rearrangement links TRBV4-1 to TRBJ1-3; unclear D gene. The CDR3 is made up of 15 amino acids. Germline-derived CDR1 and CDR2 are MGHRA and YSYEKL. The ends were cut back, 1 base at V and 0 bases at J, with 7 bases in the middle. For the CDR3, the DNA is TGCGCCAGCAGCCAAGGGCGGTTCTCTGGAAACACCATATATTTT. Protein: CASSQGRFSGNTIYF.

The chain employs TRBV29-1 and TRBJ2-1, with 11 bases lining up with TRBD2. Germline V CDR1 and CDR2: SQVTM, ANQGSEA. With V trimmed by 6 bases and J by 3 bases, 10 bases remained unmatched. The CDR3 contains 16 residues. The CDR3 here is CSVDSGRAFLYNEQFF. CDR3 nucleotides: TGCAGCGTGGATAGCGGGAGGGCCTTCCTCTACAATGAGCAGTTCTTC.

The chain combines TRBV28 with TRBJ2-1; 9 bases line up with TRBD1. CDR1 and CDR2 (germline): MDHEN, SYDVKM. Trimming at V came to 6 bases and at J to 7 bases, leaving 1 base not matched to a gene. The CDR3 has 12 amino acids. The CDR3 DNA is TGTGCCAGCAGACAGGGGGCGAATGAGCAGTTCTTC. Translated: CASRQGANEQFF.

This chain uses TRBV19 with TRBJ2-1; D remains unclear. This CDR3 spans 13 amino acids. CDR1 is LNHDA and CDR2 is SQIVND in the germline V gene (reference sequence). Trimming left V 5 bases short and J 3 bases short, with 8 bases between. The CDR3 DNA sequence: TGTGCCAGTAGTTATCAGGACTACAATGAGCAGTTCTTC. Translation gives CASSYQDYNEQFF.